The rows below give T cell receptor beta chains drawn from one sample of a study of neurological immune-mediated disorders. TCRdb reanalysed the 5' RACE reads using MiXCR and keeps one entry per CDR3 protein. The sample has more than 15,000 distinct CDR3 sequences; more than 3% are singletons. The sample taken for sequencing was CD8+ T cells from blood. The receptors here all came from a woman in her 40s in good health. The CDR3 runs from the conserved cysteine through the conserved F or W. Fields, in order: V gene, J gene, D gene, clone size, CDR3 DNA, CDR3 protein. The D gene is left open where the match is weak. Some rows have no size entry. The others give once, few or many, or a class for an expanded clone.

TRBV6-2/TRBV6-3	TRBJ2-1	NA	many	TGTGCCAGCAGGCTCTATGACGGACGGGGGAATGAGCAGTTCTTC	CASRLYDGRGNEQFF
TRBV4-3	TRBJ1-1	NA	medium-sized	TGCGCCAGCAGCCAGTCGACAGAGAACACTGAAGCTTTCTTT	CASSQSTENTEAFF
TRBV12-3/TRBV12-4	TRBJ2-7	NA	many	TGTGCCAGCAGCCCGGGAACCCTCTACGAGCAGTACTTC	CASSPGTLYEQYF
TRBV12-3/TRBV12-4	TRBJ2-6	NA	many	TGTGCCAGCAGTCCGCGGACGACGGGGGCCAACGTCCTGACTTTC	CASSPRTTGANVLTF
TRBV19	TRBJ2-1	TRBD2	NA	TGTGCCAGTAGTATAAAAGGGACTAGCCGAGATGGTGAGCAGTTCTTC	CASSIKGTSRDGEQFF
TRBV20-1	TRBJ2-1	NA	many	TGCAGTGCTAGAGAGTTTGTCGCGGGGCCTGTACTTCCCGACAATGAGCAGTTCTTC	CSAREFVAGPVLPDNEQFF
TRBV5-5	TRBJ1-5	NA	many	TGTGCCAGCAGCTTGTTCCTGCGGGCGGATGGCAATCAGCCCCAGCATTTT	CASSLFLRADGNQPQHF
TRBV15	TRBJ1-3	NA	many	TGTGCCACCAGCAGTCCGGAACGAGGTCTATTCGACACCATATATTTT	CATSSPERGLFDTIYF
TRBV9	TRBJ2-7	TRBD2	many	TGTGCCAGCAGCCCGCGACTAGCTCCCTACGAGCAGTACTTC	CASSPRLAPYEQYF
TRBV11-2	TRBJ2-5	NA	many	TGTGCCAGCAGCTTAGAAGCGGATGACCAGTACTTC	CASSLEADDQYF
TRBV9	TRBJ2-7	TRBD2	many	TGTGCCAGCACCACCACGGGACTAGCGGGAGAGAACGAGCAGTACTTC	CASTTTGLAGENEQYF
TRBV7-3	TRBJ2-2	TRBD1	many	TGTGCCAGCAGCTTAACGCTCGGGACAGGGAGTGTAGGGGAGCTGTTTTTT	CASSLTLGTGSVGELFF
TRBV20-1	TRBJ1-5	NA	medium-sized	TGCAGTGCTAGTGATAGGGTAAGGCAGCCCCAGCATTTT	CSASDRVRQPQHF
TRBV20-1	TRBJ1-3	NA	few	TGCAGTGCTAGAGACCTCAGGGACTTTGAAAACACCATATATTTT	CSARDLRDFENTIYF
TRBV7-9	TRBJ1-2	NA	many	TGTGCCAGCAGCTTAGAGGGTACCGGCCCCGAGGACTATGGCTACACCTTC	CASSLEGTGPEDYGYTF
TRBV24-1	TRBJ1-1	NA	many	TGTGCCACCAGTGATTCCGGAGGGAACACTGAAGCTTTCTTT	CATSDSGGNTEAFF
TRBV4-3	TRBJ2-7	NA	many	TGCGCCAGCAGCCGAAACAGGGTGGAGGGATTCGAGCAGTACTTC	CASSRNRVEGFEQYF
TRBV21-1	TRBJ2-3	NA	medium-sized	TGTGCCAGCAGCAGGGGGGGGACAGATACGCAGTATTTT	CASSRGGTDTQYF
TRBV4-1	TRBJ2-7	TRBD2	many	TGCGCCAGCAGCCAGGGCCTAGCGGGAGGGCCAGGGGAGCAGTACTTC	CASSQGLAGGPGEQYF
TRBV2	TRBJ1-1	NA	many	TGTGCCAGCGGAGGGGGAGCTGAAGCTTTCTTT	CASGGGAEAFF
TRBV6-5	TRBJ2-3	TRBD2	many	TGTGCCAGCAGAATAGCGGGAGGGGGCCCAGATACGCAGTATTTT	CASRIAGGGPDTQYF
TRBV5-1	TRBJ2-7	NA	many	TGCGCCAGCAGCTTGGCCGGCGGGGGCGCAGGCTACGAGCAGTACTTC	CASSLAGGGAGYEQYF
TRBV7-2	TRBJ2-7	TRBD2	many	TGTGCCAGCAGCTTGGGGGGTTTTAGCGGGAGTCCAGTTCTCTACGAGCAGTACTTC	CASSLGGFSGSPVLYEQYF
TRBV7-2	TRBJ1-1	NA	many	TGTGCCAGCAGCTTTAGCGACAGGCTGAACACTGAAGCTTTCTTT	CASSFSDRLNTEAFF
TRBV27	TRBJ1-2	NA	many	TGTGCCAGCAGTTTATCGAGCCGGGTTGGTGGCTACACCTTC	CASSLSSRVGGYTF
TRBV27	TRBJ2-3	NA	many	TGTGCCAGCAGTCCTCTCCCCTTACGCACAGATACGCAGTATTTT	CASSPLPLRTDTQYF
TRBV28	TRBJ2-5	TRBD2	many	TGTGCCAGCAGTTCCCGACTAGCGGGAGCTTTGGAGACCCAGTACTTC	CASSSRLAGALETQYF
TRBV20-1	TRBJ2-7	NA	many	TGCAGTGCTGACCGGGACTGGAGCTCCTACGAGCAGTACTTC	CSADRDWSSYEQYF
TRBV14	TRBJ1-6	TRBD1	many	TGTGCCAGCAGCCACCCGGGACAGTATAATTCACCCCTCCACTTT	CASSHPGQYNSPLHF
TRBV7-6	TRBJ2-1	TRBD2	many	TGTGCCAGCAGCTTCTCACTAGCGGGAGGCCATGAGCAGTTCTTC	CASSFSLAGGHEQFF
TRBV7-8	TRBJ2-7	TRBD2	many	TGTGCCAGCAGTTTTTTGGTAGCGGGAGAGGCCTACGAGCAGTACTTC	CASSFLVAGEAYEQYF
TRBV28	TRBJ2-7	TRBD2	NA	TGTGCCAGCAGTGTCAGCGGGAGCCACGAGCAGTACTTC	CASSVSGSHEQYF
TRBV24-1	TRBJ2-2	NA	many	TGTGCCACCAGTGAGGGGTCGGGGTTTGTTTTT	CATSEGSGFVF
TRBV5-5	TRBJ2-1	NA	many	TGTGCCAGCAGCTTATCGGGGTACAATGAGCAGTTCTTC	CASSLSGYNEQFF
TRBV14	TRBJ2-3	TRBD2	many	TGTGCCAGCAGCCTGGAGCTAGCGGCGAGAGATACGCAGTATTTT	CASSLELAARDTQYF
TRBV5-6	TRBJ2-7	TRBD2	many	TGTGCCAGCAGCTCCCTCCTAGCGGGAAGGGAGCAGTACTTC	CASSSLLAGREQYF
TRBV27	TRBJ2-7	TRBD2	many	TGTGCCAGCAGTTTTGGGGGCGGGAGGAGCGAGCAGTACTTC	CASSFGGGRSEQYF
TRBV7-8	TRBJ2-1	NA	many	TGTGCCAGCAGCCTCTCCTTTAGGGTCCCCAACAATGAGCAGTTCTTC	CASSLSFRVPNNEQFF
TRBV25-1	TRBJ1-4	NA	many	TGTGCCAGCAGTGGTAAGGACTTCAGGGCTCCGGGTGAAAAACTGTTTTTT	CASSGKDFRAPGEKLFF
TRBV29-1	TRBJ2-2	NA	many	TGCAGCGTTGACACGGGATCCGGGGAGCTGTTTTTT	CSVDTGSGELFF
TRBV4-1	TRBJ2-1	TRBD2	many	TGCGCCAGCAGCCATGACAGACTAGCGGGACCATACAATGAGCAGTTCTTC	CASSHDRLAGPYNEQFF
TRBV5-1	TRBJ2-7	TRBD2	many	TGCGCCAGCAGCTTGGGACTAGCGGTTTCCTACGAGCAGTACTTC	CASSLGLAVSYEQYF
TRBV5-5	TRBJ2-1	TRBD1	many	TGTGCCAGCAGCCACCCTAGGACAGGGAGAGAGCAGTTCTTC	CASSHPRTGREQFF
TRBV10-3	TRBJ2-2	NA	many	TGTGCCATCAGTGAGCTCGGGGAAAACACCGGGGAGCTGTTTTTT	CAISELGENTGELFF
TRBV4-1	TRBJ2-7	TRBD1	NA	TGCGCCAGCAGCCAAGATTTAGGACAGGCCTTTGGGGAGCAGTACTTC	CASSQDLGQAFGEQYF
TRBV20-1	TRBJ2-1	TRBD2	many	TGCAGTGCTAGGGATCTAGCGGGAGGACACAATGAGCAGTTCTTC	CSARDLAGGHNEQFF
TRBV29-1	TRBJ2-7	TRBD1	many	TGCAGCGTTTTTGGGACAGGGAAGTCCTACGAGCAGTACTTC	CSVFGTGKSYEQYF
TRBV5-1	TRBJ1-1	NA	many	TGCGCCAGCAGCTACCAACAGGGCATGAACACTGAAGCTTTCTTT	CASSYQQGMNTEAFF
TRBV27	TRBJ2-3	NA	many	TGTGCCAGCAATAAAGGTGGGGGCACAGATACGCAGTATTTT	CASNKGGGTDTQYF
TRBV6-1	TRBJ2-3	TRBD2	many	TGTGCCAGCAGTGAAGGAGCGGGGAGCACAGATACGCAGTATTTT	CASSEGAGSTDTQYF
TRBV7-6	TRBJ2-1	TRBD1	many	TGTGCCAGCAGCTTCCCCGGGACAGGGGACAATGAGCAGTTCTTC	CASSFPGTGDNEQFF
TRBV20-1	TRBJ1-1	NA	many	TGCAGTGCTAGAAATTCCATGGTTGGCCCCGAAGCTTTCTTT	CSARNSMVGPEAFF